These T cell receptor beta chains were read from a single sample in a study of siplizumab effects on memory and regulatory T cells. The method was immunoSEQ multiplex PCR; TCRdb's version includes in-frame clones alone and lacks a portion of them. The sample has about 110,000 clones; about 93% are singletons. Material: CD4+ T cells sorted from blood. The source is a human donor in good health. Each CDR3 is given with its conserved first and last residue. A D gene is named only where the DNA matches it firmly. The size field is filled for only some rows; it gives once, few, many or a size class.

d_gene,j_gene,v_gene,abundance,CDR3nt,CDR3aa
TRBD2,TRBJ2-7,TRBV10-2,-,TGCGCCAGCAGTCCTAGCGGGAGAAACTACGAGCAGTACTTC,CASSPSGRNYEQYF
-,TRBJ2-2,TRBV7-3,-,TGTGCCAGCAGCTTATCCGGAACCGGGGAGCTGTTTTTT,CASSLSGTGELFF
TRBD2,TRBJ2-5,TRBV5-6,-,TGTGCCAGCAGCTCCTTACTAGCGGGGGGGCTTGAGACCCAGTACTTC,CASSSLLAGGLETQYF
-,TRBJ2-7,TRBV7-8,-,TGTGCCAGCAGCCCCCGGGGTAGGGGCCTGTACGAGCAGTACTTC,CASSPRGRGLYEQYF
-,TRBJ1-1,TRBV30,-,TGTGCCAGGTCGGGGTCGGGGGGGTACACTGAAGCTTTCTTT,CARSGSGGYTEAFF
TRBD1,TRBJ1-6,TRBV13,once,TGTGCCAGCAGCCCGCGGCAGGGGGCAACACCCCTCCACTTT,CASSPRQGATPLHF
TRBD1,TRBJ1-3,TRBV7-9,once,TGTGCCAGCAGCTTAGGGGACAGGCGACGTCTTGCTGGAAACACCATATATTTT,CASSLGDRRRLAGNTIYF
-,TRBJ2-1,TRBV18,-,TGTGCCAGCTCACCACCATTCGCTAGCTCCCCCTACAATGAGCAGTTCTTC,CASSPPFASSPYNEQFF
-,TRBJ2-5,TRBV5-1,-,TGCGCCAGCAGCCCGCAACGCACCAAAGAGACCCAGTACTTC,CASSPQRTKETQYF
-,TRBJ1-2,TRBV6-1,-,TGTGCCAGCAGTGAAGCCCGTTTTAATGGCTACACCTTC,CASSEARFNGYTF
TRBD2,TRBJ2-7,TRBV6-5,-,TGTGCCAGCAGTTCGGGACTAGGCTACGAGCAGTACTTC,CASSSGLGYEQYF
-,TRBJ2-5,TRBV7-8,-,TGTGCCAGCAGCTTAGTCGCCAGACAAGAGACCCAGTACTTC,CASSLVARQETQYF
TRBD1,TRBJ1-2,TRBV7-2,-,TGTGCCAGCAGCCCCACCGGACAGGGGACATATGGCTACACCTTC,CASSPTGQGTYGYTF
-,TRBJ1-3,TRBV4-1,-,TGCGCCAGCAGCCAAGATCTCCGAGGGGCTGGAAACACCATATATTTT,CASSQDLRGAGNTIYF
-,TRBJ2-3,TRBV29-1,-,TGCACCATCTCGGTTCTGGGGCACACAGATACGCAGTATTTT,CTISVLGHTDTQYF
TRBD1,TRBJ2-7,TRBV6-5,-,TGTGCCAGCAGGACAGGGGGTAGCCACGAGCAGTACTTC,CASRTGGSHEQYF
TRBD2,TRBJ2-3,TRBV30,-,TGTGCCTGGAGTCCTGGGGGTAGCGGGGGCCGCGGACATACGCAGTATTTT,CAWSPGGSGGRGHTQYF
TRBD2,TRBJ2-1,TRBV27,-,TGTGCCAGCAGTTTTAGTAGCGGGAGAGTTATTGGCGATGAGCAGTTCTTC,CASSFSSGRVIGDEQFF
-,TRBJ1-1,TRBV27,-,TGTGCCAGCAGTGGGACCGCCGTTCGGACTGAAGCTTTCTTT,CASSGTAVRTEAFF
TRBD2,TRBJ2-2,TRBV9,-,TGTGCCAGCAGCGTTAGACTAGCGGCGAACACCGGGGAGCTGTTTTTT,CASSVRLAANTGELFF
-,TRBJ2-7,TRBV5-6,-,TGTGCCAGCAGCGCGTCGGGGAACGAGCAGTACTTC,CASSASGNEQYF
-,TRBJ1-5,TRBV30,-,TGTGCCTGGAGTGTTGGGAGGTCTCGGCAGCCCCAGCATTTT,CAWSVGRSRQPQHF
TRBD1,TRBJ1-5,TRBV6-1,-,TGTGCCAGCGGGGCGGGACAGACAATTATTCAGCCCCAGCATTTT,CASGAGQTIIQPQHF
-,TRBJ2-7,TRBV6-1,once,TGTGCCAGCAGTAGGGGGGGGAGGGCCTACGAGCAGTACTTC,CASSRGGRAYEQYF
-,TRBJ1-1,TRBV19,-,TGTGCCAGTAAATACCAAACTGAAGCTTTCTTT,CASKYQTEAFF
-,TRBJ2-6,TRBV6-5,-,TGTGCCAGCAGCCCTGGGTCACCTGGGGCCAACGTCCTGACTTTC,CASSPGSPGANVLTF